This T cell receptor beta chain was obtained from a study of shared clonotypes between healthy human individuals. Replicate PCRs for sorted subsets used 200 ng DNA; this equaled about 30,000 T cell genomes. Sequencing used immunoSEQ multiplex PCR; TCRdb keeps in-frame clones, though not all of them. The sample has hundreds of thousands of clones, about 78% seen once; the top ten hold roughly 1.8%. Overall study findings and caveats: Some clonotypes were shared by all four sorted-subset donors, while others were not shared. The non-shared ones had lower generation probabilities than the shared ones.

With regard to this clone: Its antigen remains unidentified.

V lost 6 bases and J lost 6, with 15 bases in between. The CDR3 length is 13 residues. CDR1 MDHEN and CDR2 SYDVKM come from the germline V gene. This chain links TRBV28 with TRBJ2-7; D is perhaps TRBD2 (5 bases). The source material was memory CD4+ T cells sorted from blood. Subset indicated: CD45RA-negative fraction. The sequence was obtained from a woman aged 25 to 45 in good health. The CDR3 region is CASRPSGTSEQYF. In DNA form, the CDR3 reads TGTGCCAGCAGACCGAGCGGTACAAGCGAGCAGTACTTC.